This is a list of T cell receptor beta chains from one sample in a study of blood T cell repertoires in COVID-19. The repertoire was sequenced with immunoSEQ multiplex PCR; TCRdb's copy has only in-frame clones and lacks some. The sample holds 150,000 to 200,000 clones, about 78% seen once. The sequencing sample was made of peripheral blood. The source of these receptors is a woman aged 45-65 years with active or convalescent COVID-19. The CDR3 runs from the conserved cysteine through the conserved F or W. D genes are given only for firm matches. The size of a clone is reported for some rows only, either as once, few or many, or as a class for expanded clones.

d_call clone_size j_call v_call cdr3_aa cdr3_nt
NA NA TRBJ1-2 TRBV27 CASSLGRGYGYTF TGTGCCAGCAGTTTAGGCAGGGGCTATGGCTACACCTTC
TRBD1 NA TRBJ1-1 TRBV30 CAWSLGQGSWSTEAFF TGTGCCTGGAGTCTTGGACAGGGAAGTTGGAGCACTGAAGCTTTCTTT
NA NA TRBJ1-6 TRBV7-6 CASSASGEPNSPLHF TGTGCCAGCAGCGCATCAGGGGAACCGAATTCACCCCTCCACTTT
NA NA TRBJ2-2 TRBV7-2 CASSSFSGGTDNTGELFF TGTGCCAGCAGCTCATTTTCGGGCGGGACGGACAACACCGGGGAGCTGTTTTTT
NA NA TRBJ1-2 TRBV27 CASSLGNYGYTF TGTGCCAGCAGTTTGGGCAACTATGGCTACACCTTC
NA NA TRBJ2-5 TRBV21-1 CASSRWRVSNEETQYF TGTGCCAGCAGCCGGTGGAGGGTATCTAACGAAGAGACCCAGTACTTC
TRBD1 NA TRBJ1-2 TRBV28 CASSWGTESYGYTF TGTGCCAGCAGTTGGGGGACAGAATCCTATGGCTACACCTTC
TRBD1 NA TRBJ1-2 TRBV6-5 CASSPGTGLPYGYTF TGTGCCAGCTCCCCCGGGACAGGGCTTCCCTATGGCTACACCTTC
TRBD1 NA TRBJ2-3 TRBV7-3 CASSLGQASTDTQYF TGTGCCAGCAGCTTGGGACAGGCGAGCACAGATACGCAGTATTTT
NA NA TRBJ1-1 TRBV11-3 CASSLPVARANTEAFF TGTGCCAGCAGCTTGCCCGTAGCCAGGGCGAACACTGAAGCTTTCTTT
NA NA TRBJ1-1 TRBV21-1 CASSKACDSGGEADTEAFF TGTGCCAGCAGCAAAGCTTGCGACTCAGGGGGAGAAGCGGACACTGAAGCTTTCTTT
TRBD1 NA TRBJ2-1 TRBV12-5 CASGLEPSKKGAYTSGNEQFF TGTGCTAGTGGTTTGGAACCCTCAAAGAAGGGGGCCTACACAAGTGGGAATGAGCAGTTCTTC
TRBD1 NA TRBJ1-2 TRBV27 CASSSAGQGHGYGYTF TGTGCCAGCAGTAGCGCCGGACAGGGGCATGGCTATGGCTACACCTTC
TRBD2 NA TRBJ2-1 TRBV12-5 CASRSSGGYNEQFF TGTGCTAGTAGGAGTAGCGGGGGGTACAATGAGCAGTTCTTC
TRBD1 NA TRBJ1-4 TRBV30 CAWSVRQGGEKLFF TGTGCCTGGAGTGTAAGACAGGGTGGGGAAAAACTGTTTTTT
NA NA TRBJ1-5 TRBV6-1 CASSGQGTRSNQPQHF TGTGCCAGCAGTGGTCAGGGGACGAGGAGCAATCAGCCCCAGCATTTT
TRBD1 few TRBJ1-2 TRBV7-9 CASSLVQGASYGYTF TGTGCCAGCAGCTTAGTGCAGGGGGCGAGCTATGGCTACACCTTC
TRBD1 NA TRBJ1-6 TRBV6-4 CASSRDRAANSPLHF TGTGCCAGCAGTAGAGACAGGGCAGCTAATTCACCCCTCCACTTT